The clone carrying this TCR beta chain has at least ten counts. This entry is derived from a study of chronic HIV infection and antiretroviral therapy. TCRdb re-derived calls from the 5' RACE reads in MiXCR, one entry per CDR3 protein. Altogether more than 30,000 distinct CDR3 sequences are present, around 9% being singletons, with the ten largest covering less than 3%. The germline gives CDR1 MNHEY, CDR2 SVGEGT. V lost 4 bases to trimming and J lost 2 bases, with 18 bases between them. The CDR3 loop spans 16 amino acids. The clonotype was recovered from an adult who had HIV and had not received antiretroviral therapy, or was an uninfected healthy control (not recorded which). Sequenced sample: peripheral blood. The chain recombines TRBV6-2 or TRBV6-3 with TRBJ2-7; weak D call: TRBD2 (5 bases). CDR3 in amino acids: CASSWRGGIPPYEQYF. CDR3 sequence (DNA): TGTGCCAGCAGTTGGCGCGGAGGCATCCCCCCCTACGAGCAGTACTTC.